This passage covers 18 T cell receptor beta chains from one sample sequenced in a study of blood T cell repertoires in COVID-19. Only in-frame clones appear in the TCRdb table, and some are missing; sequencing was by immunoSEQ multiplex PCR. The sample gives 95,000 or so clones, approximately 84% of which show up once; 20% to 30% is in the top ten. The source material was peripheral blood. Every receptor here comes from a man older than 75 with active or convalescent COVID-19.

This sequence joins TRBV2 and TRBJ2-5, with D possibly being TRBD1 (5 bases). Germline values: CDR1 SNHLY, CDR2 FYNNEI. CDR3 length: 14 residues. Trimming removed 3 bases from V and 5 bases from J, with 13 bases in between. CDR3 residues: CASSDRGLVETQYF. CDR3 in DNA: TGTGCCAGCAGTGATAGGGGTTTGGTTGAGACCCAGTACTTC.

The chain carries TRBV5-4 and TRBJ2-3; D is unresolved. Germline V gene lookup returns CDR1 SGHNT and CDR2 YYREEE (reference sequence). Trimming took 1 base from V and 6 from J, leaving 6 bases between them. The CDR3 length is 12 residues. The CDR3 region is CASSLSADTQYF. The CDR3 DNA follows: TGTGCCAGCAGCTTGTCCGCGGATACGCAGTATTTT.

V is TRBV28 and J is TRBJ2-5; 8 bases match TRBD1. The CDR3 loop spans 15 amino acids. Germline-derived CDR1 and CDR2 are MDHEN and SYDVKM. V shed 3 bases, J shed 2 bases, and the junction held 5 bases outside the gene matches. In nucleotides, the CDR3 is TGTGCCAGCAGTTTTTTAACAGGGGGACAAGAGACCCAGTACTTC. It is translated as CASSFLTGGQETQYF.

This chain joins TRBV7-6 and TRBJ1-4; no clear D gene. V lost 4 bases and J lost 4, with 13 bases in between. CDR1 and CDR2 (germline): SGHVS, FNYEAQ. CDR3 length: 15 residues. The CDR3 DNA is TGTGCCAGCAGCTCTTACGGGTCCTTTAATGAAAAACTGTTTTTT. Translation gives CASSSYGSFNEKLFF.

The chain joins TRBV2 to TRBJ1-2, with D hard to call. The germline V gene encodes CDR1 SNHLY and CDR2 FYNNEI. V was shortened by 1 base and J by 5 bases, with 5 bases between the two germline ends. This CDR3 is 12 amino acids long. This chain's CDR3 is CASSEGSYGYTF. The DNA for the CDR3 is TGTGCCAGCAGTGAAGGTTCTTATGGCTACACCTTC.

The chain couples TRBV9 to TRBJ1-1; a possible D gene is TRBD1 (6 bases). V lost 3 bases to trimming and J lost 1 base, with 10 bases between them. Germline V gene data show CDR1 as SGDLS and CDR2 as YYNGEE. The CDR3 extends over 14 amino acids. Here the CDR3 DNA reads TGTGCCAGCAGCGAGGGGGTGCGGAACACTGAAGCTTTCTTT. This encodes CASSEGVRNTEAFF. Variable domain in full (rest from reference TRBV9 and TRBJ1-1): DSGVTQTPKHLITATGQRVTLRCSPRSGDLSVYWYQQSLDQGLQFLIQYYNGEERAKGNILERFSAQQFPDLHSELNLSSLELGDSALYFCASSEGVRNTEAFFGQGTRLTVV.

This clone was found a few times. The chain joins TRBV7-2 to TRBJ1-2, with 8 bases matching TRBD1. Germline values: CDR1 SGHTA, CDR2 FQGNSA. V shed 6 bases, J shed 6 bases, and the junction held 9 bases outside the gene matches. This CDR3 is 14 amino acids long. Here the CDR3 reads CASSAQGALDGYTF. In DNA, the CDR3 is TGTGCCAGCAGTGCCCAGGGGGCGCTTGATGGCTACACCTTC.

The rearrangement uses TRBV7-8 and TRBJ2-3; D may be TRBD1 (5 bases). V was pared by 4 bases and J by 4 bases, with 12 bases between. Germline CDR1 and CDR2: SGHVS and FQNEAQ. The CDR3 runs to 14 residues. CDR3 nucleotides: TGTGCCAGCAGCTCCCGAAGGGGCCCAGATACGCAGTATTTT. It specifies CASSSRRGPDTQYF.

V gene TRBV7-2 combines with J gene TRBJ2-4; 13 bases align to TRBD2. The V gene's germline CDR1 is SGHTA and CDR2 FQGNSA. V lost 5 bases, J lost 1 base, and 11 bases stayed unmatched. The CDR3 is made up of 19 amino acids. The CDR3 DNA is TGTGCCAGCAGCCACGGACTAGCGGGGGCCCATGGGGCCAAAAACATTCAGTACTTC. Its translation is CASSHGLAGAHGAKNIQYF.

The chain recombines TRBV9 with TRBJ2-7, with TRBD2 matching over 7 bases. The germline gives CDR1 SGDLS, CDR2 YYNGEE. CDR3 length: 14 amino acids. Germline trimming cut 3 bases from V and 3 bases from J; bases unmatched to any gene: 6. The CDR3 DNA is TGTGCCAGCAGCGCCCGGGGGGTAGGCTACGAGCAGTACTTC. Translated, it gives CASSARGVGYEQYF. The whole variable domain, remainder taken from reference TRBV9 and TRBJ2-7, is DSGVTQTPKHLITATGQRVTLRCSPRSGDLSVYWYQQSLDQGLQFLIQYYNGEERAKGNILERFSAQQFPDLHSELNLSSLELGDSALYFCASSARGVGYEQYFGPGTRLTVT.

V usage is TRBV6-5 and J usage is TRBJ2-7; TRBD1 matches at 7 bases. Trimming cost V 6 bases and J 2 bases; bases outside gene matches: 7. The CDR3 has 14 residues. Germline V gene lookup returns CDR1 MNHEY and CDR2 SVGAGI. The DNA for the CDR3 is TGTGCCAGCAGCCTCCAGACAGGGCCCTACGAGCAGTACTTC. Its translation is CASSLQTGPYEQYF.

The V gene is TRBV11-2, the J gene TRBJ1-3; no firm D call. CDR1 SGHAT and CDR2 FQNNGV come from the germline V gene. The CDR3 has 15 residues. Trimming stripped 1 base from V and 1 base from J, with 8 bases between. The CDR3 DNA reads TGTGCCAGCAGCTTAGGGCGGGCGTCTGGAAACACCATATATTTT. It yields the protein CASSLGRASGNTIYF.

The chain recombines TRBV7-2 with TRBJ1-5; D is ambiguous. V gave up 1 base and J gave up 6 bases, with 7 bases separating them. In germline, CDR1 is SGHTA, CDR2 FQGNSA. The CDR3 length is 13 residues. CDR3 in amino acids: CASSLGVRQPQHF. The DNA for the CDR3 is TGTGCCAGCAGCTTAGGAGTACGTCAGCCCCAGCATTTT.

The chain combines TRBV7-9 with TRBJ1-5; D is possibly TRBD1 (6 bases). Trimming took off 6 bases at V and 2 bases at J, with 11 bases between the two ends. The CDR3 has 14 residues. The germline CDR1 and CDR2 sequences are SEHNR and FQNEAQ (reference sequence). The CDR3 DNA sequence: TGTGCCAGCAGTTTGGACAGCGGCAATCAGCCCCAGCATTTT. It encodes CASSLDSGNQPQHF.

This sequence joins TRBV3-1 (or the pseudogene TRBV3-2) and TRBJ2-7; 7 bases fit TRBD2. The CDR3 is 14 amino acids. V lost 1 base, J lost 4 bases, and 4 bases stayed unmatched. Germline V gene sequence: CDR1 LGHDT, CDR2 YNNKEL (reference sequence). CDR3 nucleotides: TGTGCCAGCAGCCAAGCGGGGCGGGGGTACGAGCAGTACTTC. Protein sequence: CASSQAGRGYEQYF.

The CDR3, as DNA: TGTGCCAGCAGCTTAGGCCTCGGGTCCCTAAATCAGCCCCAGCATTTT. This encodes CASSLGLGSLNQPQHF. The V and J genes are TRBV7-9 and TRBJ1-5; no clear D. V lost 1 base, J lost 4 bases, and 14 bases lay in between. Per germline, CDR1 SEHNR and CDR2 FQNEAQ (reference sequence). The CDR3 is 16 amino acids.

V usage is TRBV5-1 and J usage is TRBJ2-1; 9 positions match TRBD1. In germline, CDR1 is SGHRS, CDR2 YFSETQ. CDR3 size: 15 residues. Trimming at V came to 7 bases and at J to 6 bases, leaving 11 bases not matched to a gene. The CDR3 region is CASSTGTGSVNEQFF. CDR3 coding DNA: TGCGCCAGCTCGACCGGGACAGGGTCCGTCAATGAGCAGTTCTTC.

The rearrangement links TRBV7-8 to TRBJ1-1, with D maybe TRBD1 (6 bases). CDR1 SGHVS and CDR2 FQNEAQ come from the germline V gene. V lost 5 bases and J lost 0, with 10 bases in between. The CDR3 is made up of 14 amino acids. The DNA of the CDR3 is TGTGCCAGCAGCCCCGGACAGATGAACACTGAAGCTTTCTTT. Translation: CASSPGQMNTEAFF.